This T cell receptor beta chain derives from a study of T-cell reconstitution after alpha-beta-depleted transplantation in children. Germline V lookup: CDR1 MNHEY, CDR2 SVGAGI. The CDR3 has 16 residues. Trimming cost V 0 bases and J 2 bases, with 12 bases left between them. Findings of the study overall: Hyperexpanded clones declined; after one year, newly produced T cells mostly supplied diversity. The study traced high day-60 TCRbeta diversity in some patients to surviving recipient T cells and thymic progenitors. Roughly two months post-transplant, alpha-beta T cells reportedly originated from several hundred graft clones that had expanded.

Library preparation (for TCRbeta) was performed with unique molecular identifiers. TCRdb independently ran MiXCR on the PCR reads; one entry per CDR3 protein. This sample yields 700,000 to 950,000 distinct CDR3 sequences, of which approximately 15% are seen a single time; approximately 4.5% belongs to the top ten. This clonotype showed up many times. Its antigen is unknown. The rearrangement joins TRBV6-5 to TRBJ2-3; no reliable D call. The TCR comes from a male patient younger than 18 who had a stem cell transplant for acute lymphoblastic leukemia, so the T cells may come from the graft donor. The input for sequencing was PBMCs, mostly from graft donor cells, taken 360 days after TCRalphabeta/CD19-depleted stem cell transplant. The CDR3 loop reads CASSYSMTGYTDTQYF. In DNA, the CDR3 is TGTGCCAGCAGTTACTCGATGACGGGTTACACAGATACGCAGTATTTT.